These 26 T cell receptor beta chains were all obtained from the same sample, sequenced in a study of CD8 T cells in Susac syndrome. cDNA came from approximately 0.5 to 1 ug RNA primed by random hexamers. Via MiXCR, TCRdb re-called the immunoSEQ multiplex PCR reads, giving one row per CDR3 protein. The top ten clones hold about 0.12% of a sample with over 350,000 distinct CDR3 sequences, approximately 85% of them seen once. Specimen: CD8+ T cells from PBMCs. These receptors were obtained from a human donor with multiple sclerosis.

The chain combines TRBV11-2 with TRBJ2-7; TRBD1 matches 8 bases. CDR1 and CDR2 (germline): SGHAT, FQNNGV. This CDR3 region has 16 residues. With V trimmed by 0 bases and J by 5 bases, 9 bases remained unmatched. The CDR3 protein is CASSLDVWQGADEQYF. Written as DNA, the CDR3 is TGTGCCAGCAGCTTAGATGTGTGGCAGGGGGCCGACGAGCAGTACTTC. The full variable domain, in which reference TRBV11-2 and TRBJ2-7 provide the parts outside the CDR3, is EAGVAQSPRYKIIEKRQSVAFWCNPISGHATLYWYQQILGQGPKLLIQFQNNGVVDDSQLPKDRFSAERLKGVDSTLKIQPAKLEDSAVYLCASSLDVWQGADEQYFGPGTRLTVT.

The chain links TRBV13 to TRBJ1-1, with D possibly being TRBD1 (5 bases). The CDR3 loop spans 14 amino acids. V was clipped by 4 bases and J by 1 base, with 10 bases between them. Germline V CDR1 and CDR2: PRHDT, FYEKMQ (reference sequence). CDR3 nucleotides: TGTGCCAGCAGCTACGCACAGGAGAACACTGAAGCTTTCTTT. The encoded protein is CASSYAQENTEAFF.

Only a few counts were recorded for this clonotype. The chain couples TRBV27 to TRBJ2-3; 7 bases are shared with TRBD2. Trimming took 5 bases from V and 2 from J; bases not matched to a gene: 7. Germline V gene lookup returns CDR1 MNHEY and CDR2 SMNVEV (reference sequence). The CDR3 runs to 15 residues. The CDR3 DNA follows: TGTGCCAGCAGTCCCCCGGGGGGTGTCACAGATACGCAGTATTTT. Translation gives CASSPPGGVTDTQYF.

This sequence joins TRBV27 and TRBJ2-7; D is perhaps TRBD2 (7 bases). The germline V gene has CDR1 MNHEY and CDR2 SMNVEV (reference sequence). The germline V and J ends were trimmed by 2 bases and 5 bases, with 13 bases remaining between them. CDR3 length: 14 residues. CDR3 sequence (DNA): TGTGCCAGCAGTTTACTACAGGGAGGGAACGAGCAGTACTTC. Translating it yields CASSLLQGGNEQYF.

The chain has TRBV24-1 and TRBJ2-3, with D possibly being TRBD2 (5 bases). The germline V and J ends were trimmed by 4 bases and 2 bases, with 15 bases remaining between them. Germline V lookup: CDR1 KGHDR, CDR2 SFDVKD. The CDR3 is 16 residues long. The CDR3 DNA reads TGTGCCACCAGTGACCTTCCTCGGGGAATCACAGATACGCAGTATTTT. Residues: CATSDLPRGITDTQYF.

The gene calls are TRBV5-1 and TRBJ2-7; 10 bases fit TRBD1. Germline CDR1 reads SGHRS; CDR2 reads YFSETQ. The CDR3 contains 15 residues. The V and J ends lost 3 bases and 6 bases, in that order; junction bases with no gene match: 9. CDR3 sequence reads: CASSSTGTGDREQYF. The DNA of the CDR3 is TGCGCCAGCAGCTCGACCGGGACAGGGGATCGCGAGCAGTACTTC. Full variable domain (missing parts from reference TRBV5-1 and TRBJ2-7): KAGVTQTPRYLIKTRGQQVTLSCSPISGHRSVSWYQQTPGQGLQFLFEYFSETQRNKGNFPGRFSGRQFSNSRSEMNVSTLELGDSALYLCASSSTGTGDREQYFGPGTRLTVT.

The V and J genes are TRBV28 and TRBJ2-3; D gene ambiguous. CDR1 and CDR2 (germline): MDHEN, SYDVKM. V gave up 6 bases and J gave up 2 bases, with 12 bases separating them. The CDR3 is made up of 14 amino acids. CDR3 in DNA: TGTGCCAGCAGCCCGCGGCAGTACACAGATACGCAGTATTTT. Protein sequence: CASSPRQYTDTQYF.

The CDR3 protein is CASRDPRDSEDEQYF. As DNA, the CDR3 is TGTGCCAGCAGAGACCCCCGGGACAGCGAAGACGAGCAGTACTTC. V and J are TRBV2 and TRBJ2-7; 7 nucleotides match TRBD1. CDR3 length: 15 amino acids. V shed 6 bases and J 5 bases; nucleotides not matched to a gene: 13. Germline V gene lookup returns CDR1 SNHLY and CDR2 FYNNEI.

V gene TRBV27 combines with J gene TRBJ2-7; tentatively, D is TRBD2 (5 bases). Germline lookup yields CDR1 MNHEY and CDR2 SMNVEV (reference sequence). Trimming cost V 4 bases and J 2 bases, with 18 bases left between them. The CDR3 has 16 residues. CDR3: CASSSAPVAGAYEQYF. The CDR3 DNA follows: TGTGCCAGCAGTTCTGCCCCAGTCGCCGGGGCCTACGAGCAGTACTTC.

The chain links TRBV5-6 to TRBJ1-5; no definite D call. The V and J ends lost 3 bases and 4 bases respectively, with 17 bases between them. The CDR3 has 16 amino acids. Germline V gene sequence: CDR1 SGHDT, CDR2 YYEEEE. CDR3 sequence reads: CASSSASSGGNQPQHF. As DNA, the CDR3 is TGTGCCAGCAGCTCCGCCAGTTCAGGAGGAAATCAGCCCCAGCATTTT. Together with reference TRBV5-6 and TRBJ1-5, the CDR3 gives the full variable domain: DAGVTQSPTHLIKTRGQQVTLRCSPKSGHDTVSWYQQALGQGPQFIFQYYEEEERQRGNFPDRFSGHQFPNYSSELNVNALLLGDSALYLCASSSASSGGNQPQHFGDGTRLSIL.

The chain is built from TRBV6-6 and TRBJ2-7, with 10 nucleotides matching TRBD2. The CDR3 totals 14 residues. V lost 7 bases and J lost 7; bases outside the gene matches: 10. From germline, CDR1 is MNHNY and CDR2 SVGAGI (reference sequence). The CDR3 region is CASTELAGLGEQYF. CDR3 coding DNA: TGTGCCAGCACCGAACTAGCGGGGCTGGGGGAGCAGTACTTC.

The V gene is TRBV15, the J gene TRBJ1-5; 7 nucleotides line up with TRBD1. The CDR3 extends over 15 amino acids. Germline CDR1 is LNHNV and CDR2 is YYDKDF (reference sequence). The ends lost 7 bases at V and 3 bases at J; junction bases unmatched: 9. The CDR3 nucleotides read TGTGCCACCAACCCCACAGGGGTGGACAATCAGCCCCAGCATTTT. The encoded protein is CATNPTGVDNQPQHF.

V and J are TRBV27 and TRBJ2-4; D gene uncertain. CDR3 length: 15 residues. Germline V gives CDR1 MNHEY, CDR2 SMNVEV (reference sequence). Trimming took 3 bases from V and 0 from J, leaving 9 bases between them. CDR3 region: CASSFNGLAKNIQYF. The CDR3 nucleotides read TGTGCCAGCAGTTTCAACGGATTAGCCAAAAACATTCAGTACTTC.

V usage is TRBV11-1 and J usage is TRBJ2-2, with TRBD1 identical over 10 bases. Germline V gene data show CDR1 as SGHAT and CDR2 as FQDESV (reference sequence). This CDR3 contains 15 residues. Trimming cost V 5 bases and J 6 bases; bases outside gene matches: 6. The CDR3 coding sequence is TGTGCCAGCAGCCCACCGACAGGGGGCCCCGGGGAGCTGTTTTTT. It encodes CASSPPTGGPGELFF.

The V and J genes are TRBV30 and TRBJ1-1; no definite D call. In germline, CDR1 is GTSNPN, CDR2 SVGIG (reference sequence). The CDR3 sequence is 13 residues long. Trimming cost V 0 bases and J 5 bases, with 10 bases left between them. CDR3 residues: CAWSVTSGTEAFF. CDR3 sequence (DNA): TGTGCCTGGAGTGTAACCTCGGGAACTGAAGCTTTCTTT. Full variable domain (rest looked up from reference TRBV30 and TRBJ1-1): SQTIHQWPATLVQPVGSPLSLECTVEGTSNPNLYWYRQAAGRGLQLLFYSVGIGQISSEVPQNLSASRPQDRQFILSSKKLLLSDSGFYLCAWSVTSGTEAFFGQGTRLTVV.

The CDR3 loop reads CASSQGGTYYGYTF. The CDR3 region has the DNA TGCGCCAGCAGCCAAGGGGGGACGTACTATGGCTACACCTTC. This chain connects TRBV4-1 to TRBJ1-2; D perhaps matches TRBD1 (5 bases). The CDR3 sequence is 14 residues long. Trimming stripped 1 base from V and 3 bases from J, with 9 bases between. Germline lookup yields CDR1 MGHRA and CDR2 YSYEKL.

J is TRBJ2-3 and V is TRBV19; tentatively, D is TRBD2 (5 bases). CDR1 is LNHDA, CDR2 SQIVND, per germline (reference sequence). V was clipped by 3 bases and J by 3 bases, with 16 bases between them. The CDR3 has 16 residues. DNA of the CDR3: TGTGCCAGTAGTATCGGTTCGGGGTATGGGACAGATACGCAGTATTTT. Its translation: CASSIGSGYGTDTQYF.

This clonotype has just a few counts. The chain joins TRBV27 to TRBJ1-3, with no clear D. V lost 4 bases, J lost 1 base, and 5 bases lay in between. The CDR3 extends over 13 amino acids. Germline V gene sequence: CDR1 MNHEY, CDR2 SMNVEV (reference sequence). DNA for the CDR3: TGTGCCAGCAGTTCCGAATCTGGAAACACCATATATTTT. Translated: CASSSESGNTIYF.

The chain combines TRBV29-1 with TRBJ2-1; 8 bases are a match to TRBD2. The germline V gene encodes CDR1 SQVTM and CDR2 ANQGSEA. V dropped 2 bases and J dropped 0; count of bases not matched to a gene: 9. This CDR3 is 17 amino acids long. CDR3 residues: CSVELVETSDSYNEQFF. CDR3 DNA: TGCAGCGTTGAACTGGTAGAGACTAGCGACTCCTACAATGAGCAGTTCTTC.

V and J are TRBV5-1 and TRBJ2-7; TRBD2 aligns across 7 bases. The CDR3 spans 15 residues. From germline, CDR1 is SGHRS and CDR2 YFSETQ. V lost 2 bases, J lost 3 bases, and 8 bases stayed unmatched. The CDR3 bases are TGCGCCAGCAGCTTTTCAACTAGCGCCTACTACGAGCAGTACTTC. Its protein is CASSFSTSAYYEQYF.

This rearrangement joins TRBV3-1 to TRBJ2-7; 8 bases fit TRBD2. This CDR3 region has 13 residues. The V segment lost 4 bases and the J segment 3 bases; nucleotides outside the gene matches: 2. Germline loops: CDR1 LGHDT, CDR2 YNNKEL (reference sequence). The CDR3 coding sequence is TGTGCCAGCAGCCGAGCGGGGGACTACGAGCAGTACTTC. It codes for CASSRAGDYEQYF.

A remark on this clonotype: The junction departs from germline at one end; a sequencing error may be responsible. The chain has TRBV30 and TRBJ2-7; 9 nucleotides match TRBD2. The germline V gene encodes CDR1 GTSNPN and CDR2 SVGIG (reference sequence). CDR3 size: 15 residues. The chain's CDR3 is CACQPGTSRAYEQHF. The CDR3 DNA sequence: TGTGCCTGTCAACCTGGGACTAGCCGGGCCTACGAGCAGCACTTC.

The V gene is TRBV14, the J gene TRBJ2-2; D possibly matches TRBD1 or TRBD2 (6 bases each). Trimming removed 1 base at V and 1 base at J, with 13 bases between. The CDR3 contains 17 residues. Germline V lookup: CDR1 SGHDN, CDR2 FVKESK. CDR3 sequence: CASSQVGAGGNTGELFF. The CDR3 nucleotides read TGTGCCAGCAGCCAAGTGGGGGCCGGGGGGAACACCGGGGAGCTGTTTTTT.

The rearrangement links TRBV29-1 to TRBJ2-3; 11 bases line up with TRBD2. From germline, CDR1 is SQVTM and CDR2 ANQGSEA. Trimming removed 7 bases from V and 0 bases from J; junction bases left unmatched: 9. This CDR3 has 16 amino acids. The CDR3: CSGTGTSGPSTDTQYF. Here the CDR3 DNA reads TGCAGCGGTACCGGGACTAGCGGTCCAAGCACAGATACGCAGTATTTT.

CDR3 protein: CASSARGRDQETQYF. The DNA of the CDR3 is TGTGCCAGCAGCGCAAGAGGACGGGATCAAGAGACCCAGTACTTC. The chain recombines TRBV2 with TRBJ2-5; weak D call: TRBD2 (5 bases). Per the germline V gene, CDR1 is SNHLY and CDR2 is FYNNEI. CDR3 length equals 15 residues. V was cut by 6 bases and J by 2 bases, with 16 bases left in between.

The chain employs TRBV28 and TRBJ2-3; D is unclear. The length of the CDR3 is 15 residues. The V end was cut by 5 bases, the J end by 1 base, with 13 bases between. The germline V gene has CDR1 MDHEN and CDR2 SYDVKM. CDR3 DNA: TGTGCCAGCAGTCCCGATAATGGCGGCACAGATACGCAGTATTTT. This encodes CASSPDNGGTDTQYF. The entire variable domain, with the rest obtained from reference TRBV28 and TRBJ2-3, is as follows: DVKVTQSSRYLVKRTGEKVFLECVQDMDHENMFWYRQDPGLGLRLIYFSYDVKMKEKGDIPEGYSVSREKKERFSLILESASTNQTSMYLCASSPDNGGTDTQYFGPGTRLTVL.